This is a list of T cell receptor beta chains from one sample in a study of blood T cell repertoires in COVID-19. Sequenced by immunoSEQ multiplex PCR; TCRdb stores in-frame clones only, minus some. The sample carries over 40,000 clones, 75% to 85% recorded once. The sample consisted of peripheral blood. Every receptor here comes from a human donor in a cohort sampled during active COVID-19. CDR3s include the opening cysteine and the closing phenylalanine or tryptophan. The order of the fields is CDR3 length, J gene, D gene, V gene, clone size, CDR3 DNA, CDR3 protein. D genes are given only for firm matches. Size values are once, few and many counts, or a class for expanded clones, and some rows have none.

CDR3 length: 11; J gene: TRBJ1-1; D gene: .; V gene: TRBV2; clone size: .; CDR3 DNA: TGTGCCAGCAGTCGGGACACTGAAGCTTTCTTT; CDR3 protein: CASSRDTEAFF
CDR3 length: 14; J gene: TRBJ1-4; D gene: .; V gene: TRBV27; clone size: .; CDR3 DNA: TGTGCCAGCAGTTTAAGGGAGGGTGGCGAAAAACTGTTTTTT; CDR3 protein: CASSLREGGEKLFF
CDR3 length: 15; J gene: TRBJ1-4; D gene: TRBD1; V gene: TRBV28; clone size: .; CDR3 DNA: TGTGCCAGCAGTTACGGCGGGACAGCTAATGAAAAACTGTTTTTT; CDR3 protein: CASSYGGTANEKLFF
CDR3 length: 16; J gene: TRBJ2-7; D gene: TRBD2; V gene: TRBV5-4; clone size: .; CDR3 DNA: TGTGCCAGCAGCTTGGGGACTAGCGGGAGGGGAATCGAGCAGTACTTC; CDR3 protein: CASSLGTSGRGIEQYF
CDR3 length: 15; J gene: TRBJ1-1; D gene: TRBD1; V gene: TRBV11-2; clone size: .; CDR3 DNA: TGTGCCAGCAGTTTTAGGACAGGGAGGGCACCTGAAGCTTTCTTT; CDR3 protein: CASSFRTGRAPEAFF
CDR3 length: 15; J gene: TRBJ1-4; D gene: .; V gene: TRBV27; clone size: .; CDR3 DNA: TGTGCCAGCAGTCCCGGGACTGTCCAGTGGGAAAAACTGTTTTTT; CDR3 protein: CASSPGTVQWEKLFF
CDR3 length: 17; J gene: TRBJ1-4; D gene: .; V gene: TRBV27; clone size: once; CDR3 DNA: TGTGCCAGCCGGTTTTGGGGGGGGCCGGTAGAAGAGGAAAAACTGTTTTTT; CDR3 protein: CASRFWGGPVEEEKLFF
CDR3 length: 16; J gene: TRBJ1-2; D gene: .; V gene: TRBV15; clone size: .; CDR3 DNA: TGTGCCACCAGCAGGGGGCACGGTTATTCTGACTATGGCTACACCTTC; CDR3 protein: CATSRGHGYSDYGYTF
CDR3 length: 15; J gene: TRBJ2-1; D gene: TRBD2; V gene: TRBV27; clone size: .; CDR3 DNA: TGTGCCAGCATGTTAGCGGGTCTCACCTACAATGAGCAGTTCTTC; CDR3 protein: CASMLAGLTYNEQFF
CDR3 length: 16; J gene: TRBJ2-7; D gene: .; V gene: TRBV6-2/TRBV6-3; clone size: .; CDR3 DNA: TGTGCCAGCAGTTACCCCCCCGACAGGCCGTCCTACGAGCAGTACTTC; CDR3 protein: CASSYPPDRPSYEQYF
CDR3 length: 14; J gene: TRBJ1-4; D gene: .; V gene: TRBV27; clone size: .; CDR3 DNA: TGTGCCAGCAGTTTACTGGGCTCTAATGAAAAACTGTTTTTT; CDR3 protein: CASSLLGSNEKLFF
CDR3 length: 16; J gene: TRBJ1-4; D gene: .; V gene: TRBV13; clone size: once; CDR3 DNA: TGTGCCAGCAGCCTCATGATTTCGGGACACAGTGAAAAACTGTTTTTT; CDR3 protein: CASSLMISGHSEKLFF
CDR3 length: 16; J gene: TRBJ2-4; D gene: TRBD1; V gene: TRBV7-6; clone size: .; CDR3 DNA: TGTGCCAGCAGCTCTTTCCCGGGACAGGGGGGTAACATTCAGTACTTC; CDR3 protein: CASSSFPGQGGNIQYF
CDR3 length: 15; J gene: TRBJ2-6; D gene: .; V gene: TRBV6-2/TRBV6-3; clone size: .; CDR3 DNA: TGTGCCAGCAGTTACGGAGGCGCTGGGGCCAACGTCCTGACTTTC; CDR3 protein: CASSYGGAGANVLTF
CDR3 length: 14; J gene: TRBJ1-5; D gene: .; V gene: TRBV27; clone size: .; CDR3 DNA: TGTGCCAGCAGTTTACGGGGGGCCGATCAGCCCCAGCATTTT; CDR3 protein: CASSLRGADQPQHF
CDR3 length: 14; J gene: TRBJ1-4; D gene: .; V gene: TRBV5-1; clone size: .; CDR3 DNA: TGCGCCAGCAGCTTGGAGCGGTCAGACGAAAAACTGTTTTTT; CDR3 protein: CASSLERSDEKLFF
CDR3 length: 12; J gene: TRBJ2-1; D gene: .; V gene: TRBV5-1; clone size: .; CDR3 DNA: TGCGCCAGCAGCTTGGAAGCCAATGAGCAGTTCTTC; CDR3 protein: CASSLEANEQFF
CDR3 length: 18; J gene: TRBJ2-2; D gene: TRBD2; V gene: TRBV9; clone size: .; CDR3 DNA: TGTGCCAGCAGCGTAAGGCTAGCGGGAGGAACGAACACCGGGGAGCTGTTTTTT; CDR3 protein: CASSVRLAGGTNTGELFF
CDR3 length: 12; J gene: TRBJ1-2; D gene: TRBD1; V gene: TRBV6-2/TRBV6-3; clone size: .; CDR3 DNA: TGTGCCAGCAGCGGACAGGGGTATGGCTACACCTTC; CDR3 protein: CASSGQGYGYTF
CDR3 length: 19; J gene: TRBJ2-1; D gene: TRBD2; V gene: TRBV2; clone size: .; CDR3 DNA: TGTGCCAGCAGGGCCGGCGGGACTAGCGGGAGGGCGGACTACAATGAGCAGTTCTTC; CDR3 protein: CASRAGGTSGRADYNEQFF
CDR3 length: 12; J gene: TRBJ1-2; D gene: TRBD1; V gene: TRBV12-3/TRBV12-4; clone size: .; CDR3 DNA: TGTGCCAGCAGCCCGACAGGGGATGGCTACACCTTC; CDR3 protein: CASSPTGDGYTF
CDR3 length: 14; J gene: TRBJ2-1; D gene: TRBD2; V gene: TRBV7-2; clone size: .; CDR3 DNA: TGTGCCAGCAGCTTCGCGGGAGGGCCCAATGAGCAGTTCTTC; CDR3 protein: CASSFAGGPNEQFF
CDR3 length: 14; J gene: TRBJ2-7; D gene: .; V gene: TRBV7-8; clone size: .; CDR3 DNA: TGTGCCAGCAGCTTGACATGGGGGGACGACGAGCAGTACTTC; CDR3 protein: CASSLTWGDDEQYF
CDR3 length: 13; J gene: TRBJ1-2; D gene: .; V gene: TRBV11-3; clone size: .; CDR3 DNA: TGTGCCAGCAGCTTAGGGGACGGACAGGGCTACACCTTC; CDR3 protein: CASSLGDGQGYTF
CDR3 length: 14; J gene: TRBJ2-7; D gene: TRBD2; V gene: TRBV6-5; clone size: .; CDR3 DNA: TGTGCCAGCAGGCTAGCGGGAGGGGGCTACGAGCAGTACTTC; CDR3 protein: CASRLAGGGYEQYF
CDR3 length: 16; J gene: TRBJ2-7; D gene: .; V gene: TRBV5-1; clone size: .; CDR3 DNA: TGCGCCAGCAGCTTGTCCCCTTCCAGGGATTACTACGAGCAGTACTTC; CDR3 protein: CASSLSPSRDYYEQYF
CDR3 length: 15; J gene: TRBJ1-1; D gene: .; V gene: TRBV6-5; clone size: .; CDR3 DNA: TGTGCCAGCAGTCAACAGGGCCGAATGAACACTGAAGCTTTCTTT; CDR3 protein: CASSQQGRMNTEAFF
CDR3 length: 16; J gene: TRBJ2-2; D gene: TRBD2; V gene: TRBV5-1; clone size: .; CDR3 DNA: TGCGCCAGCAGCTCAGGACTAGCGGTGAACACCGGGGAGCTGTTTTTT; CDR3 protein: CASSSGLAVNTGELFF
CDR3 length: 14; J gene: TRBJ2-1; D gene: TRBD2; V gene: TRBV5-5; clone size: .; CDR3 DNA: TGTGCCAGCAGCCCCCAGGCTAGCGGCGTTGGGCAGTTCTTC; CDR3 protein: CASSPQASGVGQFF
CDR3 length: 20; J gene: TRBJ2-2; D gene: TRBD2; V gene: TRBV5-1; clone size: .; CDR3 DNA: TGCGCCAGCAGCTTGGCTCCCACAGGCGGGCTAGCGGGAGGCTCCGGGGAGCTGTTTTTT; CDR3 protein: CASSLAPTGGLAGGSGELFF
CDR3 length: 15; J gene: TRBJ2-3; D gene: .; V gene: TRBV2; clone size: .; CDR3 DNA: TGTGCCAGCAGTGAAGAACCTTACTTCACAGATACGCAGTATTTT; CDR3 protein: CASSEEPYFTDTQYF
CDR3 length: 15; J gene: TRBJ2-3; D gene: TRBD2; V gene: TRBV18; clone size: .; CDR3 DNA: TGTGCCAGCTCACGGCTAGCGGGAGAATTAGATACGCAGTATTTT; CDR3 protein: CASSRLAGELDTQYF
CDR3 length: 14; J gene: TRBJ1-2; D gene: .; V gene: TRBV9; clone size: .; CDR3 DNA: TGTGCCAGCAGCGGAGACGGGTACGGCTATGGCTACACCTTC; CDR3 protein: CASSGDGYGYGYTF
CDR3 length: 14; J gene: TRBJ2-7; D gene: TRBD2; V gene: TRBV5-6; clone size: .; CDR3 DNA: TGTGCCAGCAGCTTTAGCGGGAGGGATTACGAGCAGTACTTC; CDR3 protein: CASSFSGRDYEQYF
CDR3 length: 15; J gene: TRBJ2-3; D gene: TRBD2; V gene: TRBV20-1; clone size: .; CDR3 DNA: TGCAGTGCTAGTATAGGGACTAGCGGGAGGGATACGCAGTATTTT; CDR3 protein: CSASIGTSGRDTQYF
CDR3 length: 15; J gene: TRBJ2-7; D gene: TRBD1; V gene: TRBV4-3; clone size: .; CDR3 DNA: TGCGCCAGCAGCCAAGGGACAGGGACGCCCTACGAGCAGTACTTC; CDR3 protein: CASSQGTGTPYEQYF
CDR3 length: 13; J gene: TRBJ1-2; D gene: .; V gene: TRBV2; clone size: .; CDR3 DNA: TGTGCCAGCAGTGAATCGGTATACTATGGCTACACCTTC; CDR3 protein: CASSESVYYGYTF
CDR3 length: 12; J gene: TRBJ2-5; D gene: .; V gene: TRBV2; clone size: once; CDR3 DNA: TGTGCCAGCGGGCAGGGGAAAGAGACCCAGTACTTC; CDR3 protein: CASGQGKETQYF
CDR3 length: 17; J gene: TRBJ1-5; D gene: .; V gene: TRBV7-2; clone size: few; CDR3 DNA: TGTGCCAGCAGCCCCCGGTCGGCAGCTCGGGGCAATCAGCCCCAGCATTTT; CDR3 protein: CASSPRSAARGNQPQHF
CDR3 length: 17; J gene: TRBJ2-7; D gene: .; V gene: TRBV19; clone size: .; CDR3 DNA: TGTGCCAGTAGTATAGTGGGCGGGACGGCGACCCCCTACGAGCAGTACTTC; CDR3 protein: CASSIVGGTATPYEQYF
CDR3 length: 15; J gene: TRBJ2-2; D gene: TRBD2; V gene: TRBV4-3; clone size: .; CDR3 DNA: TGCGCCAGCAGCCTAGCGGGAGGGAACACCGGGGAGCTGTTTTTT; CDR3 protein: CASSLAGGNTGELFF
CDR3 length: 13; J gene: TRBJ1-1; D gene: TRBD1; V gene: TRBV7-2; clone size: once; CDR3 DNA: TGTGCCAGCAGCCAACAGGGGGGGACTGAAGCTTTCTTT; CDR3 protein: CASSQQGGTEAFF
CDR3 length: 16; J gene: TRBJ1-5; D gene: .; V gene: TRBV19; clone size: .; CDR3 DNA: TGTGCCAGTAGTATAGGCCGGACAGACAGCAATCAGCCCCAGCATTTT; CDR3 protein: CASSIGRTDSNQPQHF